Reported below is one TCR beta chain. Its target is not known. Clones were sequenced by immunoSEQ multiplex PCR, and TCRdb holds only the in-frame ones, with some missing. The sample carries 150,000 or so clones, about 89% recorded once. The sample comes from a study of T cell responses to AZD1222 COVID-19 vaccine. Study background: Whether given at about 4 or about 12 weeks, second doses were pooled.

Broader study findings: In a largely white British group with more females than males, clonal diversity was possibly underestimated. The study identified only a handful of AZD1222 recipients as seropositive at baseline. Reportedly, nearly half of unique spike TCRs recognized epitopes outside B.1.351/B.1.1.7 mutations.

Looked up from germline, CDR1 is LNHDA and CDR2 is SQIVND (reference sequence). The CDR3 runs to 12 residues. V lost 7 bases and J lost 5, with 11 bases in between. The sequencing used peripheral blood, collected on day 0 of AZD1222 vaccination. This chain uses TRBV19 with TRBJ1-2; D is possibly TRBD1 (5 bases). The clonotype originates from an adult in good health. CDR3 in amino acids: CASTPDRYGYTF. CDR3 sequence (DNA): TGTGCCAGTACGCCCGACAGATATGGCTACACCTTC.